The 23 T cell receptor beta chains below were found in one sample sequenced in a study of blood T cell repertoires in COVID-19. This table comes from immunoSEQ multiplex PCR, and its TCRdb copy is limited to in-frame clones, with some not included. This sample has about 260,000 clones; 88% occur once, and the top ten carry 2.5% to 3.5%. The sample comprised PBMCs or T cells enriched from blood (not recorded which). The receptors derive from a woman between 50 and 59 years old who had recovered from COVID-19.

The chain joins TRBV29-1 to TRBJ2-1; TRBD2 agrees at 7 bases. J gave up 0 bases and V 0 bases, and 8 bases lay outside the gene matches. CDR3 length: 17 residues. The germline V gene encodes CDR1 SQVTM and CDR2 ANQGSEA. The CDR3 DNA follows: TGCAGCGTTGAAGATCGGGGGGAGGGCCCCTCCTACAATGAGCAGTTCTTC. Encoded protein: CSVEDRGEGPSYNEQFF.

J is TRBJ1-6 and V is TRBV19, with D uncertain. Germline CDR1 and CDR2: LNHDA and SQIVND (reference sequence). CDR3 length equals 13 residues. Trimming took off 3 bases at V and 10 bases at J, with 10 bases between the two ends. CDR3 in amino acids: CASSISAGSPLHF. CDR3 nucleotide sequence: TGTGCCAGTAGTATTTCGGCAGGATCACCCCTCCACTTT.

The rearrangement uses TRBV5-4 and TRBJ1-5, with unresolved D. The CDR3 loop spans 12 amino acids. The V gene lost 1 base and the J gene lost 7 bases, with 6 bases spanning the gap. Germline V gene data show CDR1 as SGHNT and CDR2 as YYREEE (reference sequence). CDR3 coding DNA: TGTGCCAGCAGCTTGCCAGGCCAGCCCCAGCATTTT. It specifies CASSLPGQPQHF.

The DNA of the CDR3 is TGTGCCAGCAGCAAAGTTCTTGGGTGGGGCGGCGAGCAGTACTTC. Its translation is CASSKVLGWGGEQYF. The rearrangement links TRBV21-1 to TRBJ2-7; the table's D gene call, TRBD1, was not cross checked with the DNA. TRBV21-1 is a documented pseudogene. This CDR3 region has 15 residues.

In nucleotides, the CDR3 is TGTGCCAGCACCGGACTGGGCGGGAGAAGCTCCTACGAGCAGTACTTC. This sequence encodes CASTGLGGRSSYEQYF. This sequence joins TRBV7-9 and TRBJ2-7, with 7 bases fitting TRBD2. The V and J ends lost 7 bases and 0 bases, in that order; junction bases with no gene match: 12. The V gene's germline CDR1 is SEHNR and CDR2 FQNEAQ (reference sequence). The length of the CDR3 is 16 residues.

The J gene is TRBJ2-5, the V gene TRBV24-1; TRBD1 matches at 7 bases. This CDR3 has 14 residues. V was clipped by 5 bases and J by 5 bases; unmatched bases: 7. The germline gives CDR1 KGHDR, CDR2 SFDVKD. CDR3: CATSGGRGKETQYF. CDR3 sequence (DNA): TGTGCCACCAGTGGCGGCAGGGGGAAGGAGACCCAGTACTTC.

The rearrangement uses TRBV2 and TRBJ2-1; 7 positions match TRBD2. The CDR3 loop spans 17 amino acids. The ends lost 2 bases at V and 6 bases at J; junction bases unmatched: 13. Germline V lookup: CDR1 SNHLY, CDR2 FYNNEI. The CDR3 sequence: CASSESGGGRGVNEQFF. The CDR3 DNA follows: TGTGCCAGCAGTGAATCGGGTGGCGGGAGAGGGGTCAATGAGCAGTTCTTC.

V usage is TRBV3-1 (or the pseudogene TRBV3-2) and J usage is TRBJ2-5; D perhaps matches TRBD2 (6 bases). V gave up 4 bases and J gave up 4 bases, with 10 bases separating them. CDR1 is LGHDT and CDR2 is YNNKEL in the germline V gene (reference sequence). There are 13 residues in the CDR3. The CDR3 loop reads CASSLNGGETQYF. In nucleotides, the CDR3 is TGTGCCAGCAGCCTGAACGGGGGAGAGACCCAGTACTTC.

The rearrangement uses TRBV27 and TRBJ2-4, with TRBD1 matching 7 bases. The CDR3 loop spans 16 amino acids. V gave up 6 bases and J gave up 4 bases; unmatched junction bases: 12. Germline CDR1 reads MNHEY; CDR2 reads SMNVEV (reference sequence). CDR3 protein: CASSPERDRFKNIQYF. CDR3 DNA: TGTGCCAGCAGCCCTGAACGGGACAGATTTAAAAACATTCAGTACTTC.

The chain joins TRBV5-1 to TRBJ1-5; weak D call: TRBD1 (5 bases). Looked up from germline, CDR1 is SGHRS and CDR2 is YFSETQ. The CDR3 contains 16 residues. Trimming stripped 2 bases from V and 4 bases from J, with 16 bases between. The CDR3 here is CASSFGGDRGNQPQHF. The CDR3, as DNA: TGCGCCAGCAGCTTTGGAGGGGACCGGGGAAATCAGCCCCAGCATTTT.

A note on this clone: Distinct nucleotide sequences in the sample also encode this CDR3. The chain joins TRBV2 to TRBJ1-2; 8 nucleotides match TRBD1. Germline-derived CDR1 and CDR2 are SNHLY and FYNNEI. The CDR3 is 13 amino acids. Losses at the gene ends were 6 bases for V and 7 bases for J; bases not matched to a gene: 7. This chain's CDR3 is CASRPTGGGGYTF. For the CDR3, the DNA is TGTGCCAGCAGGCCCACAGGGGGAGGTGGCTACACCTTC.

The genes are TRBV4-3 and TRBJ2-6; no clear D gene. This CDR3 contains 18 residues. V shed 0 bases and J shed 0 bases, with 12 bases lying between them. CDR1 is LGHNA and CDR2 is YSLEER in the germline V gene. CDR3 residues: CASSQDPTANSGANVLTF. The CDR3 coding sequence is TGCGCCAGCAGCCAAGATCCCACTGCGAACTCTGGGGCCAACGTCCTGACTTTC.

V gene TRBV4-3 combines with J gene TRBJ1-6; D is perhaps TRBD1 (6 bases). Germline V gene lookup returns CDR1 LGHNA and CDR2 YSLEER. The CDR3 runs 17 residues. Trimming took off 0 bases at V and 9 bases at J, with 18 bases between the two ends. CDR3 residues: CASSQEPYGGGGSPLHF. CDR3 bases: TGCGCCAGCAGCCAAGAGCCCTACGGGGGAGGGGGTTCACCCCTCCACTTT.

This chain uses TRBV27 with TRBJ1-6; 9 nucleotides match TRBD1. Trimming took 7 bases from V and 5 from J; bases not matched to a gene: 12. The CDR3 sequence is 17 residues long. Per germline, CDR1 MNHEY and CDR2 SMNVEV (reference sequence). CDR3 in DNA: TGTGCCAGCACCCATGGGACAGGGAACCCCAATAATTCACCCCTCCACTTT. It codes for CASTHGTGNPNNSPLHF.

The V call is TRBV7-2, the J call TRBJ1-1; TRBD1 agrees at 7 bases. In germline, CDR1 is SGHTA, CDR2 FQGNSA. The CDR3 has 15 residues. V lost 5 bases, J lost 1 base, and 7 bases stayed unmatched. CDR3 nucleotides: TGTGCCAGCAGCCTCTTGACAGGGTCGAACACTGAAGCTTTCTTT. Its translation: CASSLLTGSNTEAFF.

About this clone itself: Its ends do not fully match the called genes, so a read error is possible. The chain is built from TRBV7-7 and TRBJ1-1, with 10 bases fitting TRBD1. This CDR3 comprises 18 residues. Germline V gene sequence: CDR1 SSHAT, CDR2 FNYEAQ (reference sequence). The CDR3 coding sequence is TGTGCTAGCAGCACCCGAAATGGGACAGGGGAGAGGGACACTGAAGCTTTCTTT. This gives the protein CASSTRNGTGERDTEAFF.

V and J are TRBV27 and TRBJ2-7; 12 positions match TRBD2. The germline CDR1 and CDR2 sequences are MNHEY and SMNVEV (reference sequence). The CDR3 has 15 amino acids. Trimming cost V 8 bases and J 5 bases; bases outside gene matches: 10. The CDR3 DNA sequence: TGTGCCAGCGGTTCTGTGACTAGCGGGAGTAACGAGCAGTACTTC. It codes for CASGSVTSGSNEQYF.

The rearrangement joins TRBV15 to TRBJ2-7; a possible D gene is TRBD1 (6 bases). Trimming left V 6 bases short and J 0 bases short, with 15 bases between. The CDR3 is 15 amino acids. Germline CDR1 and CDR2: LNHNV and YYDKDF (reference sequence). The CDR3 is CATSLAGTTSYEQYF. CDR3 sequence (DNA): TGTGCCACCAGTTTAGCCGGGACAACCTCCTACGAGCAGTACTTC.

The V call is TRBV5-6, the J call TRBJ2-1, with 9 bases identical to TRBD2. The CDR3 spans 17 residues. Germline V gives CDR1 SGHDT, CDR2 YYEEEE. V gave up 1 base and J gave up 5 bases; unmatched junction bases: 10. CDR3 loop: CASSLLPLAGRNNEQFF. CDR3 DNA sequence: TGTGCCAGCAGCTTGTTGCCCCTAGCGGGAAGAAACAATGAGCAGTTCTTC.

The rearrangement links TRBV5-1 to TRBJ2-1; the match to TRBD2 covers 7 bases. The germline CDR1 and CDR2 sequences are SGHRS and YFSETQ. The CDR3 consists of 16 residues. With 1 base clipped from V and 10 bases from J, the junction kept 14 bases outside the gene matches. The DNA for the CDR3 is TGCGCCAGCAGCTTGAGAGGGCGGGAGACTCGTTCCGAGCAGTTCTTC. Translation: CASSLRGRETRSEQFF. The full variable domain, with the rest looked up from reference TRBV5-1 and TRBJ2-1, is KAGVTQTPRYLIKTRGQQVTLSCSPISGHRSVSWYQQTPGQGLQFLFEYFSETQRNKGNFPGRFSGRQFSNSRSEMNVSTLELGDSALYLCASSLRGRETRSEQFFGPGTRLTVL.

The V and J genes are TRBV27 and TRBJ2-7; 11 nucleotides line up with TRBD2. Germline trimming cut 7 bases from V and 6 bases from J; bases unmatched to any gene: 14. The germline gives CDR1 MNHEY, CDR2 SMNVEV (reference sequence). The CDR3 totals 16 residues. CDR3: CASTKTQTSGKAEQYF. CDR3 nucleotide sequence: TGTGCCAGCACCAAGACTCAGACTAGCGGGAAGGCCGAGCAGTACTTC.

The chain is built from TRBV6-5 and TRBJ1-6; D gene uncertain. CDR1 MNHEY and CDR2 SVGAGI come from the germline V gene. The V end was cut by 1 base, the J end by 8 bases, with 6 bases between. This CDR3 spans 13 amino acids. The CDR3 reads CASSYLGDSPLHF. In nucleotides, the CDR3 is TGTGCCAGCAGTTACTTAGGAGATTCACCCCTCCACTTT.

The chain recombines TRBV28 with TRBJ1-5; D is perhaps TRBD1 (5 bases). V dropped 7 bases and J dropped 1 base, with 14 bases sitting between them. The CDR3 spans 15 residues. CDR1 is MDHEN, CDR2 SYDVKM, per germline. The CDR3 region is CASTSAGGSNQPQHF. The CDR3 DNA is TGTGCCAGCACTTCGGCGGGGGGGAGCAATCAGCCCCAGCATTTT.